The rows below give T cell receptor beta chains drawn from one sample of a study of T cell changes during pregnancy in multiple sclerosis. Data came from immunoSEQ multiplex PCR; TCRdb stores just in-frame clones and leaves some out. The sample lists tens of thousands of clones, more than 85% seen once, with around 0.98% in the top ten. This specimen consisted of CD4+ T cells from peripheral blood mononuclear cells, obtained in the second trimester of pregnancy. The origin of the receptors is a female donor in good health, enrolled as a control in a pregnancy study. The CDR3 runs from the conserved cysteine through the conserved F or W. Each record gives: D gene, J gene, clone size, V gene, CDR3 DNA, CDR3 protein. A D gene is named only where the DNA matches it firmly. Rows may omit the clone size; those that give it use once, few, many or a size class.

>-|TRBJ1-4|few|TRBV5-6
TGTGCCAGCAGCTTGGCCTACAGGGCGACTAATGAAAAACTGTTTTTT
CASSLAYRATNEKLFF
>-|TRBJ1-2|-|TRBV10-3
TGTGCCATCCCGTCGGGGGGCGTTGCGGCCTATGGCTACACCTTC
CAIPSGGVAAYGYTF
>TRBD1|TRBJ1-1|few|TRBV11-2
TGTGCCAGCAGCTGGAACAGGGGGCGAACTGAAGCTTTCTTT
CASSWNRGRTEAFF
>-|TRBJ2-3|-|TRBV7-2
TGTGCCAGCCGTTGGCTAGTAGTAAGGGATACGCAGTATTTT
CASRWLVVRDTQYF
>TRBD1|TRBJ2-1|-|TRBV19
TGTGCCAGTAGTCTAATCGCCGGGACAGCAAACAATGAGCAGTTCTTC
CASSLIAGTANNEQFF
>-|TRBJ2-5|few|TRBV7-2
TGTGCCAGCAGCTTAGTGGACAGAGCCCAAGAGACCCAGTACTTC
CASSLVDRAQETQYF
>-|TRBJ2-7|-|TRBV28
TGTGCCAGCACCCCCGCGGGGCGGGCCTTCTACGAGCAGTACTTC
CASTPAGRAFYEQYF
>TRBD1|TRBJ1-5|-|TRBV5-5
TGTGCCAGCAGCTTGGGGACAGGGGTCGGCAATCAGCCCCAGCATTTT
CASSLGTGVGNQPQHF
>TRBD1|TRBJ2-5|-|TRBV7-8
TGTGCCAGCAGCTTCGACAGGGACCAAGAGACCCAGTACTTC
CASSFDRDQETQYF
>TRBD1|TRBJ1-3|once|TRBV6-5
TGTGCCAGCAGTTACCTCAGGGGGCCTTCTGGAAACACCATATATTTT
CASSYLRGPSGNTIYF
>-|TRBJ2-3|once|TRBV29-1
TGCAGCGGTGGGGCTAGATTGACAGATACGCAGTATTTT
CSGGARLTDTQYF